The T cell receptor (beta chain) under discussion was sequenced for a study of response to subunit inactivated influenza vaccine. This clonotype was counted at least ten times. Its target is not known. Overall study findings and caveats: New T cells are recruited in small numbers by each seasonal influenza vaccination, according to the authors' suggestion.

TCRdb reanalysed the RT-PCR reads using MiXCR and keeps one entry per CDR3 protein. The data hold hundreds of thousands of distinct CDR3 sequences, with about 15% observed a single time. CDR3 length equals 17 residues. Germline V gives CDR1 MDHEN, CDR2 SYDVKM. V dropped 7 bases and J dropped 8 bases, with 24 bases sitting between them. This chain links TRBV28 with TRBJ1-6, with a weak D call TRBD1 (6 bases). Specimen: PBMCs from blood, collected 14 days before vaccination. The source is a man between 50 and 59 years old who received an inactivated influenza vaccine. The CDR3 region is CASKPLLDRMRYSPLHF. The CDR3 coding sequence is TGTGCCAGCAAACCCCTCCTCGACAGGATGAGGTATTCACCCCTCCACTTT. The full variable domain, in which reference TRBV28 and TRBJ1-6 provide the parts outside the CDR3, is DVKVTQSSRYLVKRTGEKVFLECVQDMDHENMFWYRQDPGLGLRLIYFSYDVKMKEKGDIPEGYSVSREKKERFSLILESASTNQTSMYLCASKPLLDRMRYSPLHFGNGTRLTVT.